The 23 T cell receptor beta chains in this list originate from one sample, sequenced in a study of blood T cell repertoires in COVID-19 (TCRdb year 2020). Receptor libraries were prepared by the immunoSEQ multiplex PCR assay. TCRdb stores this immuneACCESS table with in-frame sequences only. Part of the clones is absent; in the studies checked, under half of the shortfall reflects unresolved V genes, and no reason is known for the rest. This sample comprises around 500,000 clones, roughly nine tenths of them detected only once. Roughly 8.5% of the sample comes from the top ten. Sequenced: PBMCs or T cells enriched from blood (not recorded which). All receptors derive from a woman in her sixties or seventies who had recovered from COVID-19.

This clone has just one count. The chain couples TRBV2 to TRBJ1-2; 8 bases line up with TRBD1. The germline gives CDR1 SNHLY, CDR2 FYNNEI. With 6 bases clipped from V and 4 bases from J, the junction kept 19 bases outside the gene matches. The CDR3 totals 18 residues. The CDR3 is CASSPAPWTGYRGYGYTF. For the CDR3, the DNA is TGTGCCAGCAGCCCCGCACCCTGGACAGGGTACAGGGGCTATGGCTACACCTTC.

V usage is TRBV5-1 and J usage is TRBJ1-1; D is unclear. Trimming pared 5 bases from V and 6 bases from J, leaving 11 bases between. There are 12 residues in the CDR3. Germline values: CDR1 SGHRS, CDR2 YFSETQ. CDR3 region: CASSPGFPEAFF. CDR3 DNA sequence: TGCGCCAGCAGTCCCGGGTTCCCTGAAGCTTTCTTT.

The chain employs TRBV9 and TRBJ2-2; TRBD2 agrees at 9 bases. The V and J ends lost 0 bases and 7 bases, in that order; junction bases with no gene match: 13. This CDR3 is built from 18 residues. Per the germline V gene, CDR1 is SGDLS and CDR2 is YYNGEE. The chain's CDR3 is CASSVGSLRSGRNGELFF. The CDR3, as DNA: TGTGCCAGCAGCGTAGGGTCCCTACGAAGCGGGAGGAACGGGGAGCTGTTTTTT.

With respect to this clone: The same CDR3 can be traced to other DNA sequences in this sample. This chain links TRBV5-1 with TRBJ1-1; D remains unclear. Trimming took off 8 bases at V and 1 base at J, with 12 bases between the two ends. Germline CDR1 is SGHRS and CDR2 is YFSETQ. This CDR3 has 13 residues. This chain's CDR3 is CASKDTRNTEAFF. The DNA of the CDR3 is TGCGCCAGTAAAGATACGAGGAACACTGAAGCTTTCTTT.

Of note for this clone: The sample holds other DNA sequences that translate to the same CDR3. The chain couples TRBV13 to TRBJ2-3; perhaps TRBD1 as D (6 bases). The CDR3 has 14 residues. Germline CDR1 reads PRHDT; CDR2 reads FYEKMQ (reference sequence). The V and J ends lost 1 base and 6 bases respectively, with 11 bases between them. The CDR3 region has the DNA TGTGCCAGCAGCTTAGTGGGGGCAGGGGATACGCAGTATTTT. It is translated as CASSLVGAGDTQYF.

This clone has only one observation. This sequence joins TRBV18 and TRBJ2-1; weak D call: TRBD2 (6 bases). V was clipped by 6 bases and J by 8 bases, with 14 bases between them. This CDR3 has 13 residues. Germline V CDR1 and CDR2: KGHSH, LQKENI. The CDR3 spells CASSLHSGDEQFF. The CDR3 DNA is TGTGCCAGCTCCCTACACTCGGGGGATGAGCAGTTCTTC. Filled out from reference TRBV18 and TRBJ2-1, the complete variable domain reads NAGVMQNPRHLVRRRGQEARLRCSPMKGHSHVYWYRQLPEEGLKFMVYLQKENIIDESGMPKERFSAEFPKEGPSILRIQQVVRGDSAAYFCASSLHSGDEQFFGPGTRLTVL.

The chain combines TRBV6-5 with TRBJ1-1, with 8 nucleotides matching TRBD1. Per the germline V gene, CDR1 is MNHEY and CDR2 is SVGAGI. After removal of 7 bases from V and 5 bases from J, the junction contained 9 bases not matched to a gene. The CDR3 runs 14 residues. In DNA form, the CDR3 reads TGTGCCAGCAAGATACAGGGGGGAGGGACTGAAGCTTTCTTT. Translated, it gives CASKIQGGGTEAFF.

V usage is TRBV2 and J usage is TRBJ2-5, with TRBD1 matching over 8 bases. The CDR3 consists of 14 residues. The germline V gene has CDR1 SNHLY and CDR2 FYNNEI. V shed 5 bases, J shed 4 bases, and the junction held 6 bases outside the gene matches. The CDR3 DNA reads TGTGCCAGCAGTTTGGACAGGGCAGGAGAGACCCAGTACTTC. Translation: CASSLDRAGETQYF.

This clone was recorded only once. The chain employs TRBV28 and TRBJ2-5, with 8 bases matching TRBD1. Trimming took 4 bases from V and 5 from J; bases not matched to a gene: 18. CDR3 length: 18 residues. Germline lookup yields CDR1 MDHEN and CDR2 SYDVKM. DNA for the CDR3: TGTGCCAGCAGTTCGACTCTGGCCAGGGGGCGGACACGGGAGACCCAGTACTTC. Translating gives CASSSTLARGRTRETQYF.

This clone was found once. This sequence joins TRBV6-5 and TRBJ1-1; D call uncertain. CDR3 size: 14 residues. Trimming took 6 bases from V and 0 from J, leaving 11 bases between them. From germline, CDR1 is MNHEY and CDR2 SVGAGI. CDR3 sequence (DNA): TGTGCCAGCAGAGAGATCGGGGTGAACACTGAAGCTTTCTTT. This codes for CASREIGVNTEAFF.

This sequence joins TRBV15 and TRBJ1-3; possible D gene TRBD1, 6 bases. CDR3 size: 14 residues. V was cut by 5 bases and J by 2 bases, with 10 bases left in between. The V gene's germline CDR1 is LNHNV and CDR2 YYDKDF (reference sequence). The CDR3 nucleotides are TGTGCCACCAGCGCCAGGGGACCTGGAAACACCATATATTTT. Encoded protein: CATSARGPGNTIYF. The full variable domain, its missing parts supplied by reference TRBV15 and TRBJ1-3, is DAMVIQNPRYQVTQFGKPVTLSCSQTLNHNVMYWYQQKSSQAPKLLFHYYDKDFNNEADTPDNFQSRRPNTSFCFLDIRSPGLGDTAMYLCATSARGPGNTIYFGEGSWLTVV.

The CDR3 is CASTLVAGGPYEQYF. CDR3 nucleotides: TGTGCCAGCACCCTCGTAGCGGGGGGGCCCTACGAGCAGTACTTC. V is TRBV11-2 and J is TRBJ2-7; 11 bases match TRBD2. With V trimmed by 7 bases and J by 2 bases, 7 bases remained unmatched. The CDR3 is made up of 15 amino acids. Per germline, CDR1 SGHAT and CDR2 FQNNGV.

The genes are TRBV6-6 and TRBJ1-1; maybe TRBD1 (6 bases). Germline lookup yields CDR1 MNHNY and CDR2 SVGAGI (reference sequence). The ends were cut back, 7 bases at V and 0 bases at J, with 15 bases in the middle. The CDR3 has 15 amino acids. CDR3 in DNA: TGTGCCAGCACCTTAACCAGGGGCCTGAACACTGAAGCTTTCTTT. This sequence encodes CASTLTRGLNTEAFF.

The chain employs TRBV19 and TRBJ1-2; TRBD1 aligns across 9 bases. Trimming at V came to 7 bases and at J to 6 bases, leaving 18 bases not matched to a gene. The CDR3 contains 17 residues. Looked up from germline, CDR1 is LNHDA and CDR2 is SQIVND (reference sequence). The CDR3 here is CASTIGSLGQGFNGYTF. CDR3 nucleotide sequence: TGTGCCAGTACCATAGGGTCCTTGGGACAGGGTTTCAATGGCTACACCTTC.

The CDR3 spells CASSLAGGPEEQFF. The CDR3 region has the DNA TGTGCCAGCAGCTTGGCGGGGGGGCCGGAAGAGCAGTTCTTC. The chain carries TRBV5-4 and TRBJ2-1; TRBD2 aligns across 8 bases. J lost 10 bases, V lost 0 bases, and 6 bases had no gene match. This CDR3 is 14 amino acids long. Germline V gene sequence: CDR1 SGHNT, CDR2 YYREEE (reference sequence).

This clone was seen just once. V usage is TRBV9 and J usage is TRBJ2-2, with a tentative D call TRBD1 (6 bases). The germline V and J ends were trimmed by 6 bases and 1 base, with 10 bases remaining between them. Per germline, CDR1 SGDLS and CDR2 YYNGEE. This CDR3 region has 14 residues. The CDR3 spells CASKPGQNTGELFF. The CDR3 DNA is TGTGCCAGCAAACCGGGACAGAACACCGGGGAGCTGTTTTTT.

This clone was seen a single time. This chain links TRBV11-2 with TRBJ1-1; D unclear. The CDR3 covers 16 residues. CDR1 and CDR2 from the germline V gene are SGHAT and FQNNGV. Trimming took off 1 base at V and 1 base at J, with 13 bases between the two ends. The CDR3 protein is CASSLGLTFTNTEAFF. Written as DNA, the CDR3 is TGTGCCAGCAGCTTAGGCCTAACTTTTACGAACACTGAAGCTTTCTTT.

This chain joins TRBV18 and TRBJ1-3, with D tentatively TRBD1 (6 bases). V dropped 4 bases and J dropped 0 bases, with 13 bases sitting between them. Germline CDR1 KGHSH, CDR2 LQKENI. The CDR3 contains 16 residues. Written as DNA, the CDR3 is TGTGCCAGCTCACGTTCTCAGGGGCGCTCTGGAAACACCATATATTTT. It specifies CASSRSQGRSGNTIYF. Drawing the rest from reference TRBV18 and TRBJ1-3, the complete variable domain is NAGVMQNPRHLVRRRGQEARLRCSPMKGHSHVYWYRQLPEEGLKFMVYLQKENIIDESGMPKERFSAEFPKEGPSILRIQQVVRGDSAAYFCASSRSQGRSGNTIYFGEGSWLTVV.

The chain is built from TRBV24-1 and TRBJ2-5; 8 bases align to TRBD1. CDR1 is KGHDR and CDR2 is SFDVKD in the germline V gene. V trimming: 9 bases; J trimming: 6 bases; junction bases outside the gene matches: 5. CDR3 size: 12 residues. The CDR3 is CATSDRGKTQYF. For the CDR3, the DNA is TGTGCCACCTCCGACAGGGGTAAGACCCAGTACTTC.

The chain links TRBV12-2 to TRBJ1-6; TRBD1 is the table's D call, not checked against the DNA. TRBV12-2 is deemed a pseudogene. The CDR3 totals 16 residues. CDR3 bases: TGTGCAAGTCGACTTACAGGGGCTTACTATAATTCACCCCTCCACTTT. Translating it yields CASRLTGAYYNSPLHF.

Of note for this clone: Other DNA sequences in the same sample also yield this CDR3. The V gene is TRBV6-5, the J gene TRBJ1-1, with a weak D call TRBD1 (5 bases). Looked up from germline, CDR1 is MNHEY and CDR2 is SVGAGI. There are 15 residues in the CDR3. Trimming left V 0 bases short and J 1 base short, with 9 bases between. The CDR3 DNA follows: TGTGCCAGCAGTTACTCTCGGCAGGGGAACACTGAAGCTTTCTTT. Amino acid sequence: CASSYSRQGNTEAFF.

The chain carries TRBV4-1 and TRBJ1-3; unclear D gene. The V end was cut by 0 bases, the J end by 2 bases, with 8 bases between. Germline loops: CDR1 MGHRA, CDR2 YSYEKL. This CDR3 region has 15 residues. This CDR3 is CASSQDEVPGNTIYF. DNA for the CDR3: TGCGCCAGCAGCCAAGATGAGGTACCTGGAAACACCATATATTTT.

The chain couples TRBV5-4 to TRBJ2-2; 8 positions agree with TRBD1. In germline, CDR1 is SGHNT, CDR2 YYREEE (reference sequence). The CDR3 covers 15 residues. V lost 5 bases to trimming and J lost 1 base; unmatched junction nucleotides: 4. CDR3 coding DNA: TGTGCCAGCAGTTACAGGGGGTTGAACACCGGGGAGCTGTTTTTT. Translated, it gives CASSYRGLNTGELFF.